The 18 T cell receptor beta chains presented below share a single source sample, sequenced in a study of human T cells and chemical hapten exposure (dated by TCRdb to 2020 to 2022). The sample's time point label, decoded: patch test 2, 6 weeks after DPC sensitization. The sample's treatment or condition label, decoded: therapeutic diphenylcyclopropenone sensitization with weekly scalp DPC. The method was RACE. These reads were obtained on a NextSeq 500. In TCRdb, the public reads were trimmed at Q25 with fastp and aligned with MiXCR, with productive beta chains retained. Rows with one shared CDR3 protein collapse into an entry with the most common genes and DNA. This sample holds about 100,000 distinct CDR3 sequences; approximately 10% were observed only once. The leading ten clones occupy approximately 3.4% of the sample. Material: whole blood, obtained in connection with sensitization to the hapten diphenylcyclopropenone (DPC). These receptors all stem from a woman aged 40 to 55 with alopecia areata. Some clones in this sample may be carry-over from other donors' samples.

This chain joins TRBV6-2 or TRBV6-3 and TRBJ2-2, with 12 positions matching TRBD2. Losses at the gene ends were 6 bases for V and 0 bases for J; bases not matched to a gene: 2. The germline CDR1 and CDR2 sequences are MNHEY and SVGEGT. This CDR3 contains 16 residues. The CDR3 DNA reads TGTGCCAGCAGCAGACTAGCGGGAGCGAACACCGGGGAGCTGTTTTTT. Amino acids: CASSRLAGANTGELFF.

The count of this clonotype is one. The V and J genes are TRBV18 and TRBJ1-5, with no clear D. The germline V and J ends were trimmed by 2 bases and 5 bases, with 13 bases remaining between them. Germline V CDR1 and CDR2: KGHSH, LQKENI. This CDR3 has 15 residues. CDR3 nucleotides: TGTGCCAGCTCACCAGGCGGCGGCAACGATCAGCCCCAGCATTTT. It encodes CASSPGGGNDQPQHF.

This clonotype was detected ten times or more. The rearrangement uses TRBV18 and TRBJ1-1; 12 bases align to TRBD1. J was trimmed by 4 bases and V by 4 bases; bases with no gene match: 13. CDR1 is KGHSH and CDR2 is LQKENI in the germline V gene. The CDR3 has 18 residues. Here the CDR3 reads CASSLSGTGGGMITEAFF. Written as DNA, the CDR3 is TGTGCCAGCTCACTATCCGGGACAGGGGGCGGGATGATCACTGAAGCTTTCTTT.

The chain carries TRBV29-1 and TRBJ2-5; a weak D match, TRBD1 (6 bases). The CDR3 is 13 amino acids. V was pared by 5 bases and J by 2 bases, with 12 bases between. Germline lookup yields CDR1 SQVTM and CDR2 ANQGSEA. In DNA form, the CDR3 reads TGCAGCGTTTACCAGGGGCGGCAAGAGACCCAGTACTTC. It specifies CSVYQGRQETQYF.

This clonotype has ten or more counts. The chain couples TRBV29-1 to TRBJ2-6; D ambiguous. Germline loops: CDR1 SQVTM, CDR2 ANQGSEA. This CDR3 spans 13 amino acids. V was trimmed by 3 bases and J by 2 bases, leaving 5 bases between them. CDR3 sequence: CSVEAAGANVLTF. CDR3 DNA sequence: TGCAGCGTTGAGGCAGCTGGGGCCAACGTCCTGACTTTC.

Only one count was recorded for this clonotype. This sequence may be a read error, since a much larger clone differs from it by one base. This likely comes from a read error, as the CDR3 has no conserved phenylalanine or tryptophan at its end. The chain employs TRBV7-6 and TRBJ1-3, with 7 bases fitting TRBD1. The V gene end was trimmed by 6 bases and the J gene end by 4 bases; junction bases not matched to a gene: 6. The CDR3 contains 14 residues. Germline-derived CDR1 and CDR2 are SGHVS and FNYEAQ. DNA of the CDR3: TGTGCCAGCAGTAAGGGGGCTGCAGGAAACACCATATATTAT. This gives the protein CASSKGAAGNTIYY.

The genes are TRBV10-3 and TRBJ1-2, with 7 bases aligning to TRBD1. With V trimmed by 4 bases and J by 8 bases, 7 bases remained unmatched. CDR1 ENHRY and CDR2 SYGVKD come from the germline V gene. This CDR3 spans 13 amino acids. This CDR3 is CAISGTTGQGYTF. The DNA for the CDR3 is TGTGCCATCAGTGGAACGACAGGGCAAGGCTACACCTTC.

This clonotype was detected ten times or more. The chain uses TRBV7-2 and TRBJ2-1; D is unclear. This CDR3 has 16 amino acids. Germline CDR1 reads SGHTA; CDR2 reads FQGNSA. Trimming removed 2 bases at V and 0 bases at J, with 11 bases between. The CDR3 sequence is CASSLPPAPSYNEQFF. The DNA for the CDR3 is TGTGCCAGCAGCTTACCGCCAGCTCCCTCCTACAATGAGCAGTTCTTC.

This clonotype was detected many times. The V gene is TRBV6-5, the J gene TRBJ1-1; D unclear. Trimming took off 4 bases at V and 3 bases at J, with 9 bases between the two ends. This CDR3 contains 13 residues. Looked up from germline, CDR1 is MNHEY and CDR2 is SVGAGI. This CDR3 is CASSFRRDTEAFF. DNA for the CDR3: TGTGCCAGCAGTTTCCGAAGGGACACTGAAGCTTTCTTT.

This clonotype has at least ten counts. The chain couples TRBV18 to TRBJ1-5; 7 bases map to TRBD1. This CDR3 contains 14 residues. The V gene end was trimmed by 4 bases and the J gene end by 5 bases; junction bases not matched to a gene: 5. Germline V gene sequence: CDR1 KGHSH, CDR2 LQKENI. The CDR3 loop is CASSRDRPYQPQHF. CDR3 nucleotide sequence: TGTGCCAGCTCACGGGACAGACCGTATCAGCCCCAGCATTTT.

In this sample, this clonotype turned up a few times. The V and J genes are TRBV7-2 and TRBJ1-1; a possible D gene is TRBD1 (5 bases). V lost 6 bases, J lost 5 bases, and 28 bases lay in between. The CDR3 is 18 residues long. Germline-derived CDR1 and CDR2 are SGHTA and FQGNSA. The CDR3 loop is CASRIGRDRRIWSTEAFF. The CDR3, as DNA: TGTGCCAGCAGAATCGGTAGGGACCGGCGGATTTGGTCGACTGAAGCTTTCTTT.

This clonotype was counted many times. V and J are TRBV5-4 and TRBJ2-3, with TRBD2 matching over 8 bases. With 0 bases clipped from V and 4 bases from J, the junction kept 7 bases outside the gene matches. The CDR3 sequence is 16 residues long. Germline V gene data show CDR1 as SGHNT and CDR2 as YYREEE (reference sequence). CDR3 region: CASSLGSGSRADTQYF. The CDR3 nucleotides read TGTGCCAGCAGCTTGGGGAGCGGGAGTCGAGCAGATACGCAGTATTTT. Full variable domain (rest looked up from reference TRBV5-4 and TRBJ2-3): ETGVTQSPTHLIKTRGQQVTLRCSSQSGHNTVSWYQQALGQGPQFIFQYYREEENGRGNFPPRFSGLQFPNYSSELNVNALELDDSALYLCASSLGSGSRADTQYFGPGTRLTVL.

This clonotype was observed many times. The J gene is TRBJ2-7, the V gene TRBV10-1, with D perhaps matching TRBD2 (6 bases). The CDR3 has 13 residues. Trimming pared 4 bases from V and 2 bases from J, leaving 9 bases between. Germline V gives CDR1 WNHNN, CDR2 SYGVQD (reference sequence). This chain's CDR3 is CASSGDLTYEQYF. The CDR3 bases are TGCGCCAGCAGTGGGGACTTAACCTACGAGCAGTACTTC.

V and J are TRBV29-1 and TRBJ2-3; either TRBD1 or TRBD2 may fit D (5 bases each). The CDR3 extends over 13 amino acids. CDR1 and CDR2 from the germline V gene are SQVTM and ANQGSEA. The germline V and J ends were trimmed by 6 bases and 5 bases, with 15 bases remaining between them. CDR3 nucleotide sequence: TGCAGCGTCCCCGGGGCCTGGGGAGATACGCAGTATTTT. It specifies CSVPGAWGDTQYF.

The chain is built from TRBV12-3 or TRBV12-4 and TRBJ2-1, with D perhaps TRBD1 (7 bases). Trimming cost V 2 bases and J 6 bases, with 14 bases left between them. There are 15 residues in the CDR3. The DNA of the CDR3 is TGTGCCAGCAGTTTATGGAGGGGGCCCGGCAATGAGCAGTTCTTC. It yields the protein CASSLWRGPGNEQFF.

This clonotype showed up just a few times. This chain's CDR3 is CASNGQENQPQHF. The CDR3 nucleotides read TGTGCCAGCAATGGACAGGAGAATCAGCCCCAGCATTTT. V usage is TRBV6-2 or TRBV6-3 and J usage is TRBJ1-5; 7 bases are a match to TRBD1. The CDR3 has 13 amino acids. With 7 bases clipped from V and 4 bases from J, the junction kept 4 bases outside the gene matches. CDR1 is MNHEY, CDR2 SVGEGT, per germline.

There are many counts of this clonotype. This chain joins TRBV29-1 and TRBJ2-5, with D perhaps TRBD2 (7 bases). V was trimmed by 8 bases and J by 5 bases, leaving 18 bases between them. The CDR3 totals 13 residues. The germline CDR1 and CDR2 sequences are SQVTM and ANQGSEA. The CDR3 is CSIVGGRRETQYF. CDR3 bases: TGCAGCATTGTGGGGGGGCGCCGGGAGACCCAGTACTTC.

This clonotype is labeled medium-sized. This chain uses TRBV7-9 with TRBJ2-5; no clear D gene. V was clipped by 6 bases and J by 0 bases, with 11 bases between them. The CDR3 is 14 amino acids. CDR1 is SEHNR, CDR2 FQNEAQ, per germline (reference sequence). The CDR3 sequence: CASSSGRDQETQYF. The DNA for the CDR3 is TGTGCCAGCAGTTCTGGACGGGACCAAGAGACCCAGTACTTC.